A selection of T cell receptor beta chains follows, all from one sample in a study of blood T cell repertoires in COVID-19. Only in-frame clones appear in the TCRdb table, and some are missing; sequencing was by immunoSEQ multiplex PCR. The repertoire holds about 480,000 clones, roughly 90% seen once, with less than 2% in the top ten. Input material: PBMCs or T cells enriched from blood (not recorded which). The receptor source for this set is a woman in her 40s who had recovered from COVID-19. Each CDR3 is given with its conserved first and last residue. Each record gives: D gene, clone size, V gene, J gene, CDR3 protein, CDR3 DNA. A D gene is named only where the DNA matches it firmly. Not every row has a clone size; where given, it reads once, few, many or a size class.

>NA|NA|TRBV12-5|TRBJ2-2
CASGLAGPGTGELFF
TGTGCTAGTGGTTTGGCGGGCCCGGGGACCGGGGAGCTGTTTTTT
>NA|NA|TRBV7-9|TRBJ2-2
CAGDIGDTGELFF
TGTGCCGGTGACATCGGGGATACCGGGGAGCTGTTTTTT
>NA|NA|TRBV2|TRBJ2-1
CASSELRLSLGNEQFF
TGTGCCAGCAGTGAATTGCGACTCTCATTGGGCAATGAGCAGTTCTTC
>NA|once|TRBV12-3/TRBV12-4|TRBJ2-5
CASSLDSGETQYF
TGTGCCAGCAGTTTGGACAGCGGCGAGACCCAGTACTTC
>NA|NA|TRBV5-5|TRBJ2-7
CASSHTGRDEQYF
TGTGCCAGCAGCCACACAGGGCGGGACGAGCAGTACTTC
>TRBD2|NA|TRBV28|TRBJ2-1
CASSLAGGAYNEQFF
TGTGCCAGCAGTTTAGCGGGGGGAGCCTACAATGAGCAGTTCTTC
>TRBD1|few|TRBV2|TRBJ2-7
CASSGQGTYEQYF
TGTGCCAGTTCGGGACAGGGAACCTACGAGCAGTACTTC
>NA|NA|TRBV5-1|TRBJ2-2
CASSGGAGELFF
TGCGCCAGCAGCGGGGGCGCCGGGGAGCTGTTTTTT
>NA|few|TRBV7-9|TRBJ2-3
CASSHNRAASTDTQYF
TGTGCCAGCAGCCATAATCGTGCGGCTAGCACAGATACGCAGTATTTT
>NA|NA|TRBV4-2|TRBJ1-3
CASSLFLSGRDTIYF
TGTGCCAGCAGCCTGTTCCTTTCCGGGAGGGACACCATATATTTT
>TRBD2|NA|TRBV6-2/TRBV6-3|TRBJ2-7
CASSYAGTSSYEQYF
TGTGCCAGCAGTTACGCGGGGACTAGCTCCTACGAGCAGTACTTC
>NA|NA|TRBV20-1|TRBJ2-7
CSASWSSSGEQYF
TGCAGTGCTAGTTGGTCTAGCTCCGGCGAGCAGTACTTC
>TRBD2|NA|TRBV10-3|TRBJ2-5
CAISEGRDETQYF
TGTGCCATCAGTGAGGGGAGGGATGAGACCCAGTACTTC
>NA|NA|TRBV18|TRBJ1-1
CASSPQERNTEAFF
TGTGCCAGCTCACCGCAGGAAAGGAACACTGAAGCTTTCTTT
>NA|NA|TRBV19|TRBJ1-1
CASSTMRGGNTEAFF
TGTGCCAGTAGTACCATGAGGGGGGGGAACACTGAAGCTTTCTTT
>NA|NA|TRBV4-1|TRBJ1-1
CASSLGPGNTEAFF
TGCGCCAGCAGCCTAGGCCCAGGGAACACTGAAGCTTTCTTT
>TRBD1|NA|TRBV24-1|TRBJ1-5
CATSAGDRGGNQPQHF
TGTGCCACCTCGGCGGGGGACAGGGGAGGCAATCAGCCCCAGCATTTT
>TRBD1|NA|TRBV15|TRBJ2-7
CATTRTGDPYEQYF
TGTGCCACCACCAGGACAGGGGATCCCTACGAGCAGTACTTC
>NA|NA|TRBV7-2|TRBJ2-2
CASSLEQINTGELFF
TGTGCCAGCAGCTTAGAACAGATAAACACCGGGGAGCTGTTTTTT
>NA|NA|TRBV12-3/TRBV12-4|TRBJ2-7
CASGRLAYEQYF
TGTGCCAGCGGCCGACTTGCCTACGAGCAGTACTTC
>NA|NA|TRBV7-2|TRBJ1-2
CASSLGAGANYGYTF
TGTGCCAGCAGCTTAGGAGCAGGGGCGAACTATGGCTACACCTTC
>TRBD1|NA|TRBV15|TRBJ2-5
CATSRASRDREETQYF
TGTGCCACCAGCAGAGCGTCGAGGGACAGGGAAGAGACCCAGTACTTC
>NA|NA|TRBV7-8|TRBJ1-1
CASRPNSHGGLVEAFF
TGTGCCAGCAGGCCCAACTCCCACGGGGGGCTGGTTGAAGCTTTCTTT
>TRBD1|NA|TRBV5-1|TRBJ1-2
CASSLEGSRDRERGGYTF
TGCGCCAGCAGCTTGGAGGGGAGTAGGGACAGAGAAAGGGGCGGCTACACCTTC
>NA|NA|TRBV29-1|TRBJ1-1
CSVENKMNTEAFF
TGCAGCGTTGAAAACAAGATGAACACTGAAGCTTTCTTT
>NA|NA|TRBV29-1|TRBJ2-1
CSAGSGGYNEQFF
TGCAGCGCGGGGTCAGGGGGGTACAATGAGCAGTTCTTC
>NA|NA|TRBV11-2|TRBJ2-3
CASSFRGDTQYF
TGTGCCAGCAGCTTCCGCGGAGATACGCAGTATTTT
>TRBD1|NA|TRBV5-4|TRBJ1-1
CASSAGQGAGRAEAFF
TGTGCCAGCAGCGCGGGACAGGGGGCTGGGAGGGCTGAAGCTTTCTTT
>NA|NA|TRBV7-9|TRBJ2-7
CASSPTSSYEQYF
TGTGCCAGCAGCCCGACTAGCTCCTACGAGCAGTACTTC
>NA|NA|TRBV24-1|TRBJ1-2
CATSDYRDGYTF
TGTGCCACCAGTGATTACAGGGATGGCTACACCTTC
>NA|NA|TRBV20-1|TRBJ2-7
CSATDASANYEQYF
TGCAGTGCTACTGACGCTAGCGCTAACTACGAGCAGTACTTC